The 8 T cell receptor beta chains reported below all come from one sample, sequenced in a study of OX40 agonist ivuxolimab in advanced cancers. The table came from immunoSEQ multiplex PCR; TCRdb's copy has only in-frame clones and leaves some out. The sample includes 40,000 or so clones, around four fifths of them seen just once. The starting material was CD4+ or CD8+ T cells sorted from blood, obtained in a trial of the OX40 agonist ivuxolimab. These receptors originate from an adult with an advanced solid tumor such as melanoma, head and neck, liver or kidney cancer.

The chain combines TRBV13 with TRBJ2-1, with D maybe TRBD2 (6 bases). Trimming stripped 5 bases from V and 0 bases from J, with 14 bases between. This CDR3 contains 16 residues. Germline V gives CDR1 PRHDT, CDR2 FYEKMQ (reference sequence). The CDR3 loop is CASSPQAGFSYNEQFF. The CDR3 region has the DNA TGTGCCAGCAGCCCCCAAGCGGGTTTCTCCTACAATGAGCAGTTCTTC. The complete variable domain, with remaining parts taken from reference TRBV13 and TRBJ2-1, reads AAGVIQSPRHLIKEKRETATLKCYPIPRHDTVYWYQQGPGQDPQFLISFYEKMQSDKGSIPDRFSAQQFSDYHSELNMSSLELGDSALYFCASSPQAGFSYNEQFFGPGTRLTVL.

This rearrangement joins TRBV10-3 to TRBJ2-7; no clear D. V lost 6 bases to trimming and J lost 2 bases, with 11 bases between them. This CDR3 spans 13 amino acids. CDR1 and CDR2 (germline): ENHRY, SYGVKD. CDR3 sequence reads: CAISLDPAYEQYF. DNA for the CDR3: TGTGCCATCAGCCTTGACCCCGCCTACGAGCAGTACTTC.

The V gene is TRBV10-3, the J gene TRBJ1-1; no firm D call. Germline V gene data show CDR1 as ENHRY and CDR2 as SYGVKD. The CDR3 length is 15 residues. V lost 6 bases, J lost 1 base, and 15 bases lay in between. Written as DNA, the CDR3 is TGTGCCATCAGAAACGGGAAAGAGGAGAACACTGAAGCTTTCTTT. Amino acids: CAIRNGKEENTEAFF.

This clone was seen only a few times. The chain uses TRBV18 and TRBJ1-5, with D unclear. Germline V CDR1 and CDR2: KGHSH, LQKENI. Trimming stripped 2 bases from V and 0 bases from J, with 8 bases between. The CDR3 runs 15 residues. CDR3 residues: CASSPGRTSNQPQHF. CDR3 nucleotides: TGTGCCAGCTCACCAGGGAGGACTAGCAATCAGCCCCAGCATTTT. The complete variable domain, with remaining parts taken from reference TRBV18 and TRBJ1-5, reads NAGVMQNPRHLVRRRGQEARLRCSPMKGHSHVYWYRQLPEEGLKFMVYLQKENIIDESGMPKERFSAEFPKEGPSILRIQQVVRGDSAAYFCASSPGRTSNQPQHFGDGTRLSIL.

The V and J genes are TRBV4-3 and TRBJ1-2; a possible D gene is TRBD1 (5 bases). With 4 bases removed from V and 7 bases from J, the gap between germline ends came to 22 bases. The length of the CDR3 is 16 residues. The germline V gene has CDR1 LGHNA and CDR2 YSLEER. This CDR3 reads CASSPAQGVFSGGYTF. The CDR3, as DNA: TGCGCCAGCAGCCCCGCCCAGGGAGTCTTCTCGGGTGGCTACACCTTC.

This rearrangement joins TRBV4-1 to TRBJ2-7; D remains unclear. Trimming cost V 1 base and J 4 bases, with 8 bases left between them. Germline CDR1 is MGHRA and CDR2 is YSYEKL. This CDR3 is 13 amino acids long. The CDR3 spells CASSQAGYYEQYF. In DNA form, the CDR3 reads TGCGCCAGCAGCCAAGCTGGGTATTACGAGCAGTACTTC.

The CDR3 sequence is CSVGGDRDFTGELFF. The CDR3 DNA is TGCAGCGTTGGGGGGGACAGGGATTTCACCGGGGAGCTGTTTTTT. The rearrangement links TRBV29-1 to TRBJ2-2; 9 bases are shared with TRBD1. The CDR3 runs to 15 residues. Germline CDR1 is SQVTM and CDR2 is ANQGSEA. With V trimmed by 4 bases and J by 4 bases, 7 bases remained unmatched.

The rearrangement links TRBV18 to TRBJ2-1; 7 nucleotides line up with TRBD1. V lost 4 bases to trimming and J lost 5 bases; unmatched junction nucleotides: 8. The CDR3 is 15 amino acids. The germline gives CDR1 KGHSH, CDR2 LQKENI. The CDR3 DNA follows: TGTGCCAGCTCACTCCGGGACAGACCGAACAATGAGCAGTTCTTC. Translating gives CASSLRDRPNNEQFF.